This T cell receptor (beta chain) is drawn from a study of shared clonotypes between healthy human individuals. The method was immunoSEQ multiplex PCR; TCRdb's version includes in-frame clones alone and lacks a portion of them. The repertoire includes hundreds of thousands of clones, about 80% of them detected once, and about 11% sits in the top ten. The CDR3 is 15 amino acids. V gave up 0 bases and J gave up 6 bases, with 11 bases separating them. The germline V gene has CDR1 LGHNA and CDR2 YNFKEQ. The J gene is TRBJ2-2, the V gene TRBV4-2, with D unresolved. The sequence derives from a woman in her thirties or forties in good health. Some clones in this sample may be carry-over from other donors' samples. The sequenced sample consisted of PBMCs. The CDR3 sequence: CASSQEWSSAGELFF. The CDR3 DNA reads TGTGCCAGCAGCCAAGAATGGAGTTCGGCCGGGGAGCTGTTTTTT.